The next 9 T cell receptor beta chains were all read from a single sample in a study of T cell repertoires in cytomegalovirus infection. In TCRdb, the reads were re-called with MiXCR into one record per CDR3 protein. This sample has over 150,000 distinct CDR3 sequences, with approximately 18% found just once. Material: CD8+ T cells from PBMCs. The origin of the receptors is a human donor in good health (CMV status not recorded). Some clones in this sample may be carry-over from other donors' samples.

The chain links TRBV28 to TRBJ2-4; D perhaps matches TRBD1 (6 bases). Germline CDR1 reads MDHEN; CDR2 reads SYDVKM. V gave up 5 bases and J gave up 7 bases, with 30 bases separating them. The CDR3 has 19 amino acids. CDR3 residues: CASSTNLLPGHRKGNIQYF. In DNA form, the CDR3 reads TGTGCCAGCAGTACAAATCTACTACCGGGACACCGAAAAGGGAACATTCAGTACTTC.

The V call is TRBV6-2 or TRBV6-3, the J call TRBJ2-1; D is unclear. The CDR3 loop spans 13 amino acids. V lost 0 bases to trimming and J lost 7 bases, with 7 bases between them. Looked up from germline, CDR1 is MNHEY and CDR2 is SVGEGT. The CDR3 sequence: CASSYSVMNEQFF. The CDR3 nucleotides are TGTGCCAGCAGTTACTCGGTCATGAATGAGCAGTTCTTC.

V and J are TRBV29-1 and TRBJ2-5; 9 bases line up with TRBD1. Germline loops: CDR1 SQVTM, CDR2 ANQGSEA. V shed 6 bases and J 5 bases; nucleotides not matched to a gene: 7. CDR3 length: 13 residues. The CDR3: CSVAGQGPETQYF. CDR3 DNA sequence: TGCAGCGTCGCGGGACAGGGTCCTGAGACCCAGTACTTC.

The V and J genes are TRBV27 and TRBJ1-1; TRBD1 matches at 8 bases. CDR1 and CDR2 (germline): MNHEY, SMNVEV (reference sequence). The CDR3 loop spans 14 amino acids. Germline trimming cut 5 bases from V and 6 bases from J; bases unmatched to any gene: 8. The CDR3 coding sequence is TGTGCCAGCAGTCGACGACAGGGGAGACCTGAAGCTTTCTTT. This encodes CASSRRQGRPEAFF.

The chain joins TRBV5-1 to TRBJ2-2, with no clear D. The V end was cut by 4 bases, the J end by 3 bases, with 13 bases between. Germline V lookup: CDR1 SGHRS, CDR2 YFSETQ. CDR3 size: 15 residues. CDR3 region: CASSLDGGYTGELFF. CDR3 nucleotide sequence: TGCGCCAGCAGCCTCGACGGTGGGTACACCGGGGAGCTGTTTTTT.

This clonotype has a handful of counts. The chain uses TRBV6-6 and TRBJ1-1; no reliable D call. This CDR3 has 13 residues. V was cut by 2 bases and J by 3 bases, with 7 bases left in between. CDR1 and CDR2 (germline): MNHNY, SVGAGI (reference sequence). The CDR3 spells CASSYRSHTEAFF. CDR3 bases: TGTGCCAGCAGTTACCGGAGTCACACTGAAGCTTTCTTT.

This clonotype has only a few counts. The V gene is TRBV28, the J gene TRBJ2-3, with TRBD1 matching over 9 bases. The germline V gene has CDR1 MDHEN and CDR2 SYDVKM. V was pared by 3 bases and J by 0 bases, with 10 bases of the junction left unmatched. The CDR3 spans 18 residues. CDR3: CASSFLGQGPASTDTQYF. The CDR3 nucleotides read TGTGCCAGCAGTTTTCTTGGACAGGGGCCTGCTAGCACAGATACGCAGTATTTT.

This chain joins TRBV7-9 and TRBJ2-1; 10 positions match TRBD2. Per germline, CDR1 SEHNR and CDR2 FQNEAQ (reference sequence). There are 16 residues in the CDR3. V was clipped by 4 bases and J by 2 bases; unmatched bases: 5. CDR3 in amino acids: CASSSSGGPTYNEQFF. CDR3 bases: TGTGCCAGCAGCTCTAGCGGGGGCCCCACCTACAATGAGCAGTTCTTC. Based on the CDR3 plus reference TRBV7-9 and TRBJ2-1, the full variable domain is DTGVSQNPRHKITKRGQNVTFRCDPISEHNRLYWYRQTLGQGPEFLTYFQNEAQLEKSRLLSDRFSAERPKGSFSTLEIQRTEQGDSAMYLCASSSSGGPTYNEQFFGPGTRLTVL.

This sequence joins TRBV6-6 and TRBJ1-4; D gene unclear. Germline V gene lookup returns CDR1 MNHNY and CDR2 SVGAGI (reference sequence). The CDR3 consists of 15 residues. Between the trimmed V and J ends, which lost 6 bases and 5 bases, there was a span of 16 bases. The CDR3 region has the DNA TGTGCCAGCAGCCCCCAAAGTGGGGAGAATGAAAAACTGTTTTTT. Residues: CASSPQSGENEKLFF.